This TCR beta chain was sequenced for a study of shared clonotypes between healthy human individuals. On the study more broadly: Used for every donor were three CD4 naive, three CD4 memory, two CD8 naive and one CD8 memory plate.

The naive CD8 population came from CD45RO-negative cells selected for CCR7, without terminally differentiated effector memory CD45RA+ cells. TCRdb's copy holds only in-frame clones and misses some; the assay was immunoSEQ multiplex PCR. The sample consists of about 2 million clones, roughly 95% of them appearing once. The CDR3 extends over 14 amino acids. J gave up 5 bases and V 4 bases, and 4 bases lay outside the gene matches. The V gene's germline CDR1 is SGHDN and CDR2 FVKESK. This TCR was recovered from a man between 18 and 29 years old in good health. Sequenced input: naive CD8+ T cells sorted from blood. The gene calls are TRBV14 and TRBJ2-7, with 11 bases lining up with TRBD2. CDR3 region: CASSLAGGRDEQYF. The CDR3 DNA reads as TGTGCCAGCAGCCTAGCGGGAGGGCGGGACGAGCAGTACTTC.